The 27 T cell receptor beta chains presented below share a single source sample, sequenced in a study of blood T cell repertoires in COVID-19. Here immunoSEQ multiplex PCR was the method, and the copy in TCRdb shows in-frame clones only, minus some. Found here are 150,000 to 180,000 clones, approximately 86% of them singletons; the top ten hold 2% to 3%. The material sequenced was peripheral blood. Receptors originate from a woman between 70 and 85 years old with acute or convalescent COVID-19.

DNA of the CDR3: TGTGCCAGCAGCCAGGGACAGATTAACTATGGCTACACCTTC. It is translated as CASSQGQINYGYTF. The V and J genes are TRBV16 and TRBJ1-2; TRBD1 agrees at 7 bases. Germline loops: CDR1 KGHSY, CDR2 FQNENV. V gave up 3 bases and J gave up 1 base; unmatched junction bases: 2. The CDR3 runs to 14 residues.

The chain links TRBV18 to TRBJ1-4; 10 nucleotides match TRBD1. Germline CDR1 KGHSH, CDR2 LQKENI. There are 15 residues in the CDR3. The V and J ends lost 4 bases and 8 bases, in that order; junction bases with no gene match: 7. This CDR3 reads CASSLMTGGEEKLFF. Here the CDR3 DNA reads TGTGCCAGCTCACTGATGACAGGGGGCGAGGAAAAACTGTTTTTT.

CDR3 sequence: CASSGDRGPNSYEQYV. The CDR3 nucleotides read TGTGCCAGCAGTGGGGACAGGGGACCCAATTCCTACGAGCAGTACGTC. This rearrangement joins TRBV6-1 to TRBJ2-7, with 10 positions matching TRBD1. V lost 4 bases, J lost 1 base, and 7 bases stayed unmatched. This CDR3 region has 16 residues. Germline lookup yields CDR1 MNHNS and CDR2 SASEGT.

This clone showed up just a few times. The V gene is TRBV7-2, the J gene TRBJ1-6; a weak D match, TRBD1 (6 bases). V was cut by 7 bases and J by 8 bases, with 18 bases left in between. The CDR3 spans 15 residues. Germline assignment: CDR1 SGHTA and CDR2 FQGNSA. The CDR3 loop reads CASKLRGGADSPLHF. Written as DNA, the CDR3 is TGTGCCAGCAAACTAAGGGGGGGGGCTGATTCACCCCTCCACTTT.

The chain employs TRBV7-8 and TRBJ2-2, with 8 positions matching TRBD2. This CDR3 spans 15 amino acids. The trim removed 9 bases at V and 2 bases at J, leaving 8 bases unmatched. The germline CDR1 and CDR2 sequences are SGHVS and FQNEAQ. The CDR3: CASPGGGTNTGELFF. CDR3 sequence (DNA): TGTGCCAGTCCGGGCGGGGGGACCAACACCGGGGAGCTGTTTTTT.

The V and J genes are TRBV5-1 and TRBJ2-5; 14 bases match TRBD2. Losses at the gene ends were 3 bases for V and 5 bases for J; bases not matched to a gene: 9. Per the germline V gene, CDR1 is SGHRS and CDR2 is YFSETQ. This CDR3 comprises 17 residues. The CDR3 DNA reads TGCGCCAGCAGCTCCCGACTAGCGGGGGGGCCGGGGGAGACCCAGTACTTC. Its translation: CASSSRLAGGPGETQYF.

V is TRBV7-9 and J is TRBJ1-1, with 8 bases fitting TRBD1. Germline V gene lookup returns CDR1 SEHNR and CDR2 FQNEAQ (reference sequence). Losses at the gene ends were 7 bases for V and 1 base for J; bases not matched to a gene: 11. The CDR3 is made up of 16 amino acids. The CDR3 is CASNRGAGGRNTEAFF. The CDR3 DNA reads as TGTGCCAGCAATAGGGGGGCAGGGGGCCGGAACACTGAAGCTTTCTTT.

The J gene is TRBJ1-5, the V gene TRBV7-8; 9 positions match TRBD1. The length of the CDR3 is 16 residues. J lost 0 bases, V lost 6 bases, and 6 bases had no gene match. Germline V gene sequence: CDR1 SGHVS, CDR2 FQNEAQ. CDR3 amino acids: CASSSDRGYSNQPQHF. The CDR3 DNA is TGTGCCAGCAGTTCCGACAGGGGGTATAGCAATCAGCCCCAGCATTTT.

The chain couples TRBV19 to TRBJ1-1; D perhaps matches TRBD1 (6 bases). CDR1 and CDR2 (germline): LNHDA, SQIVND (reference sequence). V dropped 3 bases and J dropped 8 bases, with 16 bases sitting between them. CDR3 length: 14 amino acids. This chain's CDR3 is CASSIPQGNSEAFF. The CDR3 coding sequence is TGTGCCAGTAGTATCCCACAGGGAAATAGCGAAGCTTTCTTT.

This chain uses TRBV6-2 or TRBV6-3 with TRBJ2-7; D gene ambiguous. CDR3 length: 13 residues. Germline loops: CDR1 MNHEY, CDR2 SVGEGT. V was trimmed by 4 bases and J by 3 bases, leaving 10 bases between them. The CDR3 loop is CASSSSRFYEQYF. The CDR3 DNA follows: TGTGCCAGCAGTTCCTCCAGATTCTACGAGCAGTACTTC.

The CDR3: CASSKVNPQGPQWNTGELFF. The CDR3 DNA sequence: TGTGCCAGCAGCAAAGTCAACCCCCAGGGCCCGCAGTGGAACACCGGGGAGCTGTTTTTT. The rearrangement links TRBV21-1 to TRBJ2-2; the table's D call, TRBD1, was not checked against the DNA. TRBV21-1 is tagged as a pseudogene. The CDR3 has 20 amino acids.

The DNA of the CDR3 is TGTGCCAGCAGTGTCGCGGGAGCTAGCTCTGGAAACACCATATATTTT. Amino acid sequence: CASSVAGASSGNTIYF. This chain connects TRBV28 to TRBJ1-3; D gene ambiguous. The CDR3 totals 16 residues. Germline V gene lookup returns CDR1 MDHEN and CDR2 SYDVKM. V was pared by 5 bases and J by 0 bases, with 14 bases between.

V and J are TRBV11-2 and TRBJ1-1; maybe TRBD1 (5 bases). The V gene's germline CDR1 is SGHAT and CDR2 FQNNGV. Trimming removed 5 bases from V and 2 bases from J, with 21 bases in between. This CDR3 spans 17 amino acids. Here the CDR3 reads CASSLFPPSTGNTEAFF. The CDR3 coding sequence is TGTGCCAGCAGCCTCTTCCCTCCCAGCACAGGTAACACTGAAGCTTTCTTT.

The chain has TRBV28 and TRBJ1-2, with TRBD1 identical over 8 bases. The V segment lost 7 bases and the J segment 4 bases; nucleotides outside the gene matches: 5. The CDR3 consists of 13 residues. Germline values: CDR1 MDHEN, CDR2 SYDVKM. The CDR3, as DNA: TGTGCCAGCAATCTGGACAGGGTCTATGGCTACACCTTC. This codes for CASNLDRVYGYTF.

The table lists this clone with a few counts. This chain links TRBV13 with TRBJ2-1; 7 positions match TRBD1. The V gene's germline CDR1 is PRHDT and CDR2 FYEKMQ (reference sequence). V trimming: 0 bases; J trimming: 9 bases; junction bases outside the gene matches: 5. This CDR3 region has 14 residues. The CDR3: CASSLGQGKGEQFF. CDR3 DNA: TGTGCCAGCAGCTTAGGACAGGGGAAGGGTGAGCAGTTCTTC. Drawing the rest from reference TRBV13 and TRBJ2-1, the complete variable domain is AAGVIQSPRHLIKEKRETATLKCYPIPRHDTVYWYQQGPGQDPQFLISFYEKMQSDKGSIPDRFSAQQFSDYHSELNMSSLELGDSALYFCASSLGQGKGEQFFGPGTRLTVL.

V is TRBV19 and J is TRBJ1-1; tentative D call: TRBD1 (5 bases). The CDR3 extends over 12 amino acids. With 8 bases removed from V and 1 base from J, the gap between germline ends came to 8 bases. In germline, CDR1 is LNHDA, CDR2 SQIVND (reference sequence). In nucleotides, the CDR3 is TGTGCCAGTGAAACAGGGAACACTGAAGCTTTCTTT. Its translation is CASETGNTEAFF.

In DNA, the CDR3 is TGTGCCAGCTACCCGACAGACGGTTGGTCACCCCTCCACTTT. This translates into CASYPTDGWSPLHF. The rearrangement links TRBV6-6 to TRBJ1-6, with D tentatively TRBD1 (5 bases). This CDR3 has 14 residues. V was clipped by 8 bases and J by 10 bases, with 18 bases between them. The germline CDR1 and CDR2 sequences are MNHNY and SVGAGI (reference sequence).

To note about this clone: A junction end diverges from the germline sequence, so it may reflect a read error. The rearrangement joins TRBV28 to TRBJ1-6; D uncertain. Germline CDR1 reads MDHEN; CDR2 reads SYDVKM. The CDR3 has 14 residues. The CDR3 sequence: CASSLTSFNSPLHF. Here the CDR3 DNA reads TGTGCCAGCAGTCTTACTTCCTTTAATTCACCCCTCCACTTT.

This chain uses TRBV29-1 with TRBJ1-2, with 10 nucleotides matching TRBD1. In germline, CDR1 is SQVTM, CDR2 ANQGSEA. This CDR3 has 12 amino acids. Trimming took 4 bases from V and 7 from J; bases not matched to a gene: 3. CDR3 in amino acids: CSVGGQGLGYTF. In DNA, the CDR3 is TGCAGCGTTGGGGGACAGGGGCTTGGCTACACCTTC.

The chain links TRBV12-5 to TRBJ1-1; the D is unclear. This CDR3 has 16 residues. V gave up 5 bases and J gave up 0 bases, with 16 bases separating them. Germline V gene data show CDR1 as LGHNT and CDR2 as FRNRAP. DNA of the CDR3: TGTGCTAGTGGTCTGGAGGGTGGGAGAATGAACACTGAAGCTTTCTTT. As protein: CASGLEGGRMNTEAFF.

CDR3 coding DNA: TGTGCCAGCTCACCCCCGCGGTCCCGGGGCTACACCTTC. Amino acids: CASSPPRSRGYTF. The J gene is TRBJ1-2, the V gene TRBV18; D uncertain. The CDR3 is made up of 13 amino acids. The germline CDR1 and CDR2 sequences are KGHSH and LQKENI. V lost 3 bases and J lost 8, with 13 bases in between.

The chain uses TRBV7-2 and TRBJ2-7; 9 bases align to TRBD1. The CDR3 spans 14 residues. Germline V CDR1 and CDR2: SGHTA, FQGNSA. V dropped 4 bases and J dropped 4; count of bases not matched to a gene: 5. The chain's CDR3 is CASSSGQGQYEQYF. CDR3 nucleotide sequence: TGTGCCAGCAGCTCGGGACAGGGTCAGTACGAGCAGTACTTC.

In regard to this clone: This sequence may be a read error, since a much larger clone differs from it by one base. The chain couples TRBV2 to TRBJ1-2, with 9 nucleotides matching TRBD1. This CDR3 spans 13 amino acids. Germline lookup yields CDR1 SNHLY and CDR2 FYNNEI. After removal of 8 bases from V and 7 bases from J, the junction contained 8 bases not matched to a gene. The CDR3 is CASGDRGMGGYTF. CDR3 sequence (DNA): TGTGCCAGCGGAGACAGGGGGATGGGTGGCTACACCTTC.

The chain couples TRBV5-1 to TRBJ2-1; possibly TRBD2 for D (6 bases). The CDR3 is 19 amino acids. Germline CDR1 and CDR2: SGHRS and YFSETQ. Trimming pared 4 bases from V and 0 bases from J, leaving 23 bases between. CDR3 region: CASSGGLRGYPSSYNEQFF. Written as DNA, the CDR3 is TGCGCCAGCAGCGGGGGGTTGAGGGGCTACCCGAGCTCCTACAATGAGCAGTTCTTC.

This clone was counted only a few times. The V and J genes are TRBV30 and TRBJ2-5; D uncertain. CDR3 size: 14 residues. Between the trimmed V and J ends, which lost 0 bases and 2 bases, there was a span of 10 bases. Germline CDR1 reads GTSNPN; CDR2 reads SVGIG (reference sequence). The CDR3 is CAWSVSRPQETQYF. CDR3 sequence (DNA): TGTGCCTGGAGTGTGTCGCGCCCGCAAGAGACCCAGTACTTC. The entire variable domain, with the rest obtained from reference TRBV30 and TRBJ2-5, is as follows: SQTIHQWPATLVQPVGSPLSLECTVEGTSNPNLYWYRQAAGRGLQLLFYSVGIGQISSEVPQNLSASRPQDRQFILSSKKLLLSDSGFYLCAWSVSRPQETQYFGPGTRLLVL.

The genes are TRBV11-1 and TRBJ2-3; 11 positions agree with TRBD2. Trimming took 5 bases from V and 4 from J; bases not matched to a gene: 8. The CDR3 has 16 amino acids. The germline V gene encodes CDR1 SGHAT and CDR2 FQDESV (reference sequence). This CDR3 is CASSPRTSGGADTQYF. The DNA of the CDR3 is TGTGCCAGCAGCCCTCGTACTAGCGGGGGAGCAGATACGCAGTATTTT.

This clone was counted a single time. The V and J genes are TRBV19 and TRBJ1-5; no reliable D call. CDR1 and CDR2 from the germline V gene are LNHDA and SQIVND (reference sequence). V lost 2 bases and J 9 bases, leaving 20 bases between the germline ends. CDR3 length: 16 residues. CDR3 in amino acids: CASSISPGDWGGPQHF. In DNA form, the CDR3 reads TGTGCCAGTAGTATATCCCCCGGAGACTGGGGAGGGCCCCAGCATTTT.